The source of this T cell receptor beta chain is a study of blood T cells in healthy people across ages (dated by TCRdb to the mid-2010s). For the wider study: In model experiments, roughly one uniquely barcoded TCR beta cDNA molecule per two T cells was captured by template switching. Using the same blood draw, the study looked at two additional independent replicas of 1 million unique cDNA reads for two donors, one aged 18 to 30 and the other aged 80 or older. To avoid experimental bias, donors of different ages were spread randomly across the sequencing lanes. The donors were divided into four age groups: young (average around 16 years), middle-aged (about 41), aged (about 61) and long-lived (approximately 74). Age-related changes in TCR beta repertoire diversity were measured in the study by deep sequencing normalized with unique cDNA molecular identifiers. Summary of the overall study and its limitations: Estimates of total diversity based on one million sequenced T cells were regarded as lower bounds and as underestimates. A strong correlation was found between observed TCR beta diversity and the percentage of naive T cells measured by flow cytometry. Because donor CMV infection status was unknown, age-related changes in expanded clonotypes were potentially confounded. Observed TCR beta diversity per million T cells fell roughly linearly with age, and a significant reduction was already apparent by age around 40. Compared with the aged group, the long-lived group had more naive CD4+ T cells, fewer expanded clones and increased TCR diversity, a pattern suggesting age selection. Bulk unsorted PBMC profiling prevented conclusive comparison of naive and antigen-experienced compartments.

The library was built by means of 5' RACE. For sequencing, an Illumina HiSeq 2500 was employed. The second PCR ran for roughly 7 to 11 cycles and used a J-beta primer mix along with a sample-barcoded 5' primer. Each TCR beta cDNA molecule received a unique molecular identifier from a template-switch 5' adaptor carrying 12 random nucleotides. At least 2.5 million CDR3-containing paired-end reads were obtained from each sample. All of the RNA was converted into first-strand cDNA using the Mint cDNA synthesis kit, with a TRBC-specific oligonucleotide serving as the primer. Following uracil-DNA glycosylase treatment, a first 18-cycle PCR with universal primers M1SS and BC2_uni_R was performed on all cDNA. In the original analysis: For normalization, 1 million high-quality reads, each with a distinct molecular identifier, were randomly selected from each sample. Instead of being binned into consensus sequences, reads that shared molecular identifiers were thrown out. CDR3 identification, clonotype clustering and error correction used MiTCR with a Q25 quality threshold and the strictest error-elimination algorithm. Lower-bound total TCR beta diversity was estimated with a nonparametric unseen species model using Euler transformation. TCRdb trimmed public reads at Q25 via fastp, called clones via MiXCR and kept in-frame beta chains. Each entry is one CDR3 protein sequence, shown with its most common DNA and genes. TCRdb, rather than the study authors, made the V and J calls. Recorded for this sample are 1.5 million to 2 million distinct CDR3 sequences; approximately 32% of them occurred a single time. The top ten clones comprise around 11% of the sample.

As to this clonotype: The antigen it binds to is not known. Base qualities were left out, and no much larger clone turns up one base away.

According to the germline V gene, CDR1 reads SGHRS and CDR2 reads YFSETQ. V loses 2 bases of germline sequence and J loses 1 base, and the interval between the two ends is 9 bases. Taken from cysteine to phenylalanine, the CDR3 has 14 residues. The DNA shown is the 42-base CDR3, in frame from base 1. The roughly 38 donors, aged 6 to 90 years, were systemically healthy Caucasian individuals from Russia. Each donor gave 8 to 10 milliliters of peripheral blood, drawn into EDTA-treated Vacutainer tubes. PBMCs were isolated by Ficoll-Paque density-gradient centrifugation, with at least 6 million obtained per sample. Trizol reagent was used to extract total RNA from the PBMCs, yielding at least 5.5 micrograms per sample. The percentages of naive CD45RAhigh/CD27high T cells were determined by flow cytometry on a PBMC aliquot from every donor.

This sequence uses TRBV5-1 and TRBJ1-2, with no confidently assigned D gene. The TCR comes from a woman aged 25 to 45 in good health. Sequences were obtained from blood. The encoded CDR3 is CASSFDGFNYGYTF. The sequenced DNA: TGCGCCAGCAGCTTCGACGGTTTTAACTATGGCTACACCTTC.